This TCR beta chain was retrieved from a study of patients and donors after allogeneic stem cell transplantation. TCRdb independently ran MiXCR on the RT-PCR reads; one entry per CDR3 protein. The sample has over 30,000 distinct CDR3 sequences, 30% to 40% seen once. Germline CDR1 and CDR2: LGHNA and YSLEER. V lost 0 bases and J 1 base, leaving 11 bases between the germline ends. There are 16 residues in the CDR3. This clonotype has more than one count but fewer than ten. The chain has TRBV4-3 and TRBJ2-3; no definite D call. Sequencing was performed on blood, either unsorted or a sorted T cell fraction (not recorded which). The sequence was obtained from a human donor who was either an allogeneic HSCT recipient or a stem cell or donor lymphocyte infusion donor (not recorded which). It is not recorded whose cells these are; they may come from a transplant donor. CDR3 residues: CASSQDRAVGTDTQYF. DNA for the CDR3: TGCGCCAGCAGCCAAGATCGCGCAGTGGGCACAGATACGCAGTATTTT.